This T cell receptor beta chain was recovered during a study of cytomegalovirus exposure and HLA in healthy donors. Overall study: Earlier findings included about 120 million unique TCR beta sequences obtained from 150 million to 200 million T cells.

The PCR was carried out with 60 Vbeta primers and 13 Jbeta primers. TCRdb's copy holds only in-frame clones and misses some; the assay was immunoSEQ multiplex PCR. This sample has about 150,000 clones, with 70% found just once. Study outcomes and limitations: The study labeled more than 150 TCR beta chains cytomegalovirus-associated. In a later analysis, HLA-C alleles had the fewest associated TCRs, DRB1 alleles the most. The study found most TCR sequences rare, yet found some public TCRs in many donors.

Germline values: CDR1 WSHSY, CDR2 SAAADI. J gave up 0 bases and V 8 bases, and 5 bases lay outside the gene matches. This CDR3 has 14 residues. Regarding this clone: Its antigen remains unknown.

J is TRBJ2-7 and V is TRBV10-2, with 9 bases lining up with TRBD2. Sequencing was performed on PBMCs. The clonotype comes from an older woman in good health and CMV-seropositive. In DNA, the CDR3 is TGCGCCAGCGCGGGGGGGGTATCCTCCTACGAGCAGTACTTC. This translates into CASAGGVSSYEQYF.